Given below is one T cell receptor beta chain in context. Its specificity is not known. This sample is drawn from a study of cytomegalovirus exposure and HLA in healthy donors. Overall study findings and caveats: In vitro, three CMV-associated chains proved specific for CMV antigens. CMV serostatus was the only immune exposure information that was available. In an earlier analysis, most TCR beta V segments were productive about 87% or about 30% of the time. Certain indistinguishable V segments, among them TRBV6-2 and TRBV6-3, were excluded.

The CDR3 totals 14 residues. V lost 5 bases and J lost 4; bases outside the gene matches: 5. The germline V gene encodes CDR1 SGHAT and CDR2 FQDESV (reference sequence). PCR was performed using 60 Vbeta and 13 Jbeta primers. TCRdb keeps only in-frame clones here, not all; method: immunoSEQ multiplex PCR. Of some 130,000 clones in the sample, 76% were seen once. The chain is built from TRBV11-1 and TRBJ1-2; TRBD1 matches 9 bases. This TCR was recovered from a man in his forties in good health and CMV-seronegative. Sequencing was performed on PBMCs. The CDR3 bases are TGTGCCAGCAGCCCGGACAGGGGTGTCTATGGCTACACCTTC. Translated: CASSPDRGVYGYTF. Complete variable domain (other parts from reference TRBV11-1 and TRBJ1-2): EAEVAQSPRYKITEKSQAVAFWCDPISGHATLYWYRQILGQGPELLVQFQDESVVDDSQLPKDRFSAERLKGVDSTLKIQPAELGDSAMYLCASSPDRGVYGYTFGSGTRLTVV.